This T cell receptor (beta chain) was retrieved from a study of T cells in Graves' hyperthyroidism and ophthalmopathy. Study-wide context: Prior to any treatment, at the point of initial diagnosis, peripheral blood was collected.

Authors of the study amplified TCR beta CDR3 regions from RNA transcripts. RT-PCR in the first round (using the HTBI primer set) targeted the TCR CDR3. MiXCR was run by TCRdb on the multiplex PCR reads, yielding one entry per CDR3 protein. This sample has hundreds of thousands of distinct CDR3 sequences, with about 15% found just once. This clonotype was counted between two and nine times. From germline, CDR1 is SGHTA and CDR2 FQGTGA. With V trimmed by 4 bases and J by 8 bases, 12 bases remained unmatched. The CDR3 extends over 16 amino acids. Sequencing input: blood. The V call is TRBV7-3, the J call TRBJ2-2, with TRBD2 matching 8 bases. The sequence derives from a woman younger than 30 with Graves' hyperthyroidism. The DNA of the CDR3 is TGTGCCAGCAGCTGGAGAGGACTAGCCCAAGGAGGGGAGCTGTTTTTT. As protein: CASSWRGLAQGGELFF.